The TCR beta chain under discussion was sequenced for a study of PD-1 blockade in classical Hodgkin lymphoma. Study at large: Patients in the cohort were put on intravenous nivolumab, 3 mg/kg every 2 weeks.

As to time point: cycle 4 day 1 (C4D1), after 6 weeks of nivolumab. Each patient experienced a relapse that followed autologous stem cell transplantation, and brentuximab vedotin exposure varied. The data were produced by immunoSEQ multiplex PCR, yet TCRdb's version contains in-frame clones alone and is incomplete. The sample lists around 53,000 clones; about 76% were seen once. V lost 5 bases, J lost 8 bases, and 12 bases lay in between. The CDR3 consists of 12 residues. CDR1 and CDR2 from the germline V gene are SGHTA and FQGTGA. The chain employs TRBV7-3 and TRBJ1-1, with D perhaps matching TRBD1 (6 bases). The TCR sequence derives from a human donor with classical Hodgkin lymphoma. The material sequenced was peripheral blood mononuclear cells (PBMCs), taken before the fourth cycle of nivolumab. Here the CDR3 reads CASSQPGQEAFF. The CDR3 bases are TGTGCCAGCAGCCAACCGGGACAAGAAGCTTTCTTT.